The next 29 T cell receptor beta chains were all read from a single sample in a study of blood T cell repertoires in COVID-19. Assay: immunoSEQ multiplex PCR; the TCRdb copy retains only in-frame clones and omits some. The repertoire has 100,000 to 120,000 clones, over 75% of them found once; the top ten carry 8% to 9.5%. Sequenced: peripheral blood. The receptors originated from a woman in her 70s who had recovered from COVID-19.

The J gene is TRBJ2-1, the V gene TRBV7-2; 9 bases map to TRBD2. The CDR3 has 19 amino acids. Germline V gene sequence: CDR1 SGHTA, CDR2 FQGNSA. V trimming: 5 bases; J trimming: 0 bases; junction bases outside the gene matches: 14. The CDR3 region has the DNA TGTGCCAGCAGCCCCAGAGGGGGCGGGGGGGCTTCCTCCTACAATGAGCAGTTCTTC. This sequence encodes CASSPRGGGGASSYNEQFF.

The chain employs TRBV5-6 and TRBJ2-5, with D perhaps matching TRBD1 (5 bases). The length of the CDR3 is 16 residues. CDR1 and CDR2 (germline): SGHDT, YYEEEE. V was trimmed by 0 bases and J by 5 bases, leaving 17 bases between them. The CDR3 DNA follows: TGTGCCAGCAGCTTGGGGATAGGCAGGGTGGAGGAGACCCAGTACTTC. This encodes CASSLGIGRVEETQYF.

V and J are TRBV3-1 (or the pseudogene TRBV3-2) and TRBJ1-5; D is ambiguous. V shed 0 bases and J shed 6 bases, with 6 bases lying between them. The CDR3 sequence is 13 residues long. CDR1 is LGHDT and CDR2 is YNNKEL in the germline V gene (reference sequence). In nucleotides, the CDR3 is TGTGCCAGCAGCCAAGATCCCGGTCAGCCCCAGCATTTT. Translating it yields CASSQDPGQPQHF.

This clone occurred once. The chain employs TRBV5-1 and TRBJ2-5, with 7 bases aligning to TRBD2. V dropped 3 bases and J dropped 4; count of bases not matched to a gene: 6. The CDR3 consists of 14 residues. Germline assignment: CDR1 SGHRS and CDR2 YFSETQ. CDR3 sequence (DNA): TGCGCCAGCAGCTCCCAGCGGGGACCAGAGACCCAGTACTTC. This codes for CASSSQRGPETQYF.

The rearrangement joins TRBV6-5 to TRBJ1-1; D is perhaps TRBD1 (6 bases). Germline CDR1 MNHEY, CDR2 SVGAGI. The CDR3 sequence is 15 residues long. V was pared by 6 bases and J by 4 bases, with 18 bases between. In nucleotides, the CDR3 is TGTGCCAGCAGAACCCGCGGGGGCGCGGGCACTGAAGCTTTCTTT. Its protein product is CASRTRGGAGTEAFF.

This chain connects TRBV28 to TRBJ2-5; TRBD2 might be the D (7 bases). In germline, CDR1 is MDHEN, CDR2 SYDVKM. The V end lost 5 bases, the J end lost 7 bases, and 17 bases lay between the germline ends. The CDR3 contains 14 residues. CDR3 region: CASSTSRGGGTQYF. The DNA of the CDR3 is TGTGCCAGCAGTACGTCCAGGGGCGGGGGGACCCAGTACTTC.

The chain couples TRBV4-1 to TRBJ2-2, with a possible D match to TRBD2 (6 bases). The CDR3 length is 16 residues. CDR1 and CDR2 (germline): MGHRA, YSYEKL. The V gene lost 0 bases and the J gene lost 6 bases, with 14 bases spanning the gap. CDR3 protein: CASSQDILGGSGELFF. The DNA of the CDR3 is TGCGCCAGCAGCCAAGATATCCTTGGGGGGTCCGGGGAGCTGTTTTTT.

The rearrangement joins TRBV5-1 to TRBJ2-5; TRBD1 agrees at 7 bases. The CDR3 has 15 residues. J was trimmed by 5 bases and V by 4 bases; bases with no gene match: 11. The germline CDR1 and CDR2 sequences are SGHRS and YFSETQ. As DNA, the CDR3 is TGCGCCAGCAGCCTCAACAGGGGTATTGCGGAGACCCAGTACTTC. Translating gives CASSLNRGIAETQYF. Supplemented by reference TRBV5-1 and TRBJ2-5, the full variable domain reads KAGVTQTPRYLIKTRGQQVTLSCSPISGHRSVSWYQQTPGQGLQFLFEYFSETQRNKGNFPGRFSGRQFSNSRSEMNVSTLELGDSALYLCASSLNRGIAETQYFGPGTRLLVL.

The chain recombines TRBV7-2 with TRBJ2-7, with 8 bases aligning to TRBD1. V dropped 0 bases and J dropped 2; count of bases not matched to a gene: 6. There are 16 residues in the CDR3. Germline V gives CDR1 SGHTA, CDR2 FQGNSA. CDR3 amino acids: CASSLAAETGAYEQYF. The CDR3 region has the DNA TGTGCCAGCAGCTTAGCGGCAGAGACAGGGGCCTACGAGCAGTACTTC.

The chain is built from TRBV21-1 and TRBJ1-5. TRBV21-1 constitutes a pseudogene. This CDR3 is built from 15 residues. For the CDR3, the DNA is TGTGCCAGCAGCAAAGGAGGACTGTGTAATCAGCCCCAGCATTTT. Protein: CASSKGGLCNQPQHF.

CDR3 sequence (DNA): TGTGCCAGCTCACTCCTCAAAGGACAGGGATCGGGAGGCTCACCCCTCCACTTT. This encodes CASSLLKGQGSGGSPLHF. The chain carries TRBV18 and TRBJ1-6, with 8 bases aligning to TRBD1. The CDR3 runs to 18 residues. V lost 4 bases to trimming and J lost 10 bases; unmatched junction nucleotides: 18. CDR1 is KGHSH and CDR2 is LQKENI in the germline V gene.

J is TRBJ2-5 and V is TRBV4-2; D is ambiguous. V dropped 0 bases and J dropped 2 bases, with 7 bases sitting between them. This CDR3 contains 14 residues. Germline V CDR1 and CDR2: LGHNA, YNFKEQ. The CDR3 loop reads CASSQEYIQETQYF. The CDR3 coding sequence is TGTGCCAGCAGCCAAGAGTACATACAAGAGACCCAGTACTTC.

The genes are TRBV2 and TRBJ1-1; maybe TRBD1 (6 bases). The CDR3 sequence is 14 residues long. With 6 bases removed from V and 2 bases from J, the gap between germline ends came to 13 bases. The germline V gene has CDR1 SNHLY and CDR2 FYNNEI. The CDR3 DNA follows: TGTGCCAGCAGCCCCACAGGGATTAACACTGAAGCTTTCTTT. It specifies CASSPTGINTEAFF.

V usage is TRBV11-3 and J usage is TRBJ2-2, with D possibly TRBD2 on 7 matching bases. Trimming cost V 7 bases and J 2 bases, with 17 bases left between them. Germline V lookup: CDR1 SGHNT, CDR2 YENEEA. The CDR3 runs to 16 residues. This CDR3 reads CASTKLGGGNTGELFF. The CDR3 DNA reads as TGTGCCAGCACCAAGCTTGGGGGGGGCAACACCGGGGAGCTGTTTTTT.

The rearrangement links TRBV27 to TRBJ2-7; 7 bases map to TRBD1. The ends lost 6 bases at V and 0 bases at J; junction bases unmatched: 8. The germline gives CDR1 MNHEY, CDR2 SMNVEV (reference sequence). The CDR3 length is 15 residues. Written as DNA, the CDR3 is TGTGCCAGCAGACCTACAGGGGTTATCTCCTACGAGCAGTACTTC. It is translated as CASRPTGVISYEQYF.

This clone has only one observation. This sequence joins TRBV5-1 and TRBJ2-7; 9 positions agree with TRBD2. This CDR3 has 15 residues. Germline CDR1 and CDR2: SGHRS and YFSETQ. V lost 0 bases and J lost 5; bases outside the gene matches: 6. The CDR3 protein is CASSLVAGVIDEQYF. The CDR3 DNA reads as TGCGCCAGCAGCTTGGTAGCGGGAGTTATCGACGAGCAGTACTTC. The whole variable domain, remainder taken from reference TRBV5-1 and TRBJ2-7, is KAGVTQTPRYLIKTRGQQVTLSCSPISGHRSVSWYQQTPGQGLQFLFEYFSETQRNKGNFPGRFSGRQFSNSRSEMNVSTLELGDSALYLCASSLVAGVIDEQYFGPGTRLTVT.

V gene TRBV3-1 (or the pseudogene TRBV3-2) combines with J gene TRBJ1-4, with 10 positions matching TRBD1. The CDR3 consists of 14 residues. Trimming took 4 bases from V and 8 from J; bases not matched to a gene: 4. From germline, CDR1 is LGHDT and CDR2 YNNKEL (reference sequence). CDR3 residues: CASSPTGGGEKLFF. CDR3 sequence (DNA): TGTGCCAGCAGCCCGACAGGGGGCGGGGAAAAACTGTTTTTT.

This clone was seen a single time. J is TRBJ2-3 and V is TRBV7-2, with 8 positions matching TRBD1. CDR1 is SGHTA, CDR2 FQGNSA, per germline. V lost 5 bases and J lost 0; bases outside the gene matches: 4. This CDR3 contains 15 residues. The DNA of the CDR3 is TGTGCCAGCAGCCCGCGGGACAGGAGCACAGATACGCAGTATTTT. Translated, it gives CASSPRDRSTDTQYF.

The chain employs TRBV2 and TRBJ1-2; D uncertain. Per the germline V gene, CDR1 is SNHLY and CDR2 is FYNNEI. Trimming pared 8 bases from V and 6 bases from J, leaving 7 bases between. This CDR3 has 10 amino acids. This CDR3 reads CASSRNGYTF. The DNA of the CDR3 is TGTGCCAGCTCCAGAAATGGCTACACCTTC.

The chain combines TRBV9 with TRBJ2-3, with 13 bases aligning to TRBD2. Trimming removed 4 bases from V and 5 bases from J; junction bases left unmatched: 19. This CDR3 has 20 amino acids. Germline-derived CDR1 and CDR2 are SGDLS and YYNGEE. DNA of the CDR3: TGTGCCAGCAGCCCCCAGGGTAGGACTAGCGGGAGTCGAGGAGGAGATACGCAGTATTTT. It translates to CASSPQGRTSGSRGGDTQYF.

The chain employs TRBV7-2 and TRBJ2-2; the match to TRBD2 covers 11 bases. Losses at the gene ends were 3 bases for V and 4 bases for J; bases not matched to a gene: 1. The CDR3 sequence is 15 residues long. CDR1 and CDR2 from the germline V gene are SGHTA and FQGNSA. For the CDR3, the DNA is TGTGCCAGCAGCTTGGGACTAGCGGTCACCGGGGAGCTGTTTTTT. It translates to CASSLGLAVTGELFF.

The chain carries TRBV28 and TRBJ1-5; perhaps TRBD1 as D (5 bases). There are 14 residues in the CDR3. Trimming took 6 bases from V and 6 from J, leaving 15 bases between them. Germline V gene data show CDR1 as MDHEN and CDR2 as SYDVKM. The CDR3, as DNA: TGTGCCAGCAGGGGTGTAGGGGCGATTCAGCCCCAGCATTTT. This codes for CASRGVGAIQPQHF. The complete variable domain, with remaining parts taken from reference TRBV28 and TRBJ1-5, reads DVKVTQSSRYLVKRTGEKVFLECVQDMDHENMFWYRQDPGLGLRLIYFSYDVKMKEKGDIPEGYSVSREKKERFSLILESASTNQTSMYLCASRGVGAIQPQHFGDGTRLSIL.

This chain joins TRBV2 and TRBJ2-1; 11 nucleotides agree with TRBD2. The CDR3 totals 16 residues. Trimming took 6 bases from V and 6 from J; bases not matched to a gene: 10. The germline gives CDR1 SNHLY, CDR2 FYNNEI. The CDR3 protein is CASSAGRGLAANEQFF. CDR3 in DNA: TGTGCCAGCAGCGCGGGGAGGGGACTAGCGGCCAATGAGCAGTTCTTC. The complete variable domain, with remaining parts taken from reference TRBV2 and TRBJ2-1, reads EPEVTQTPSHQVTQMGQEVILRCVPISNHLYFYWYRQILGQKVEFLVSFYNNEISEKSEIFDDQFSVERPDGSNFTLKIRSTKLEDSAMYFCASSAGRGLAANEQFFGPGTRLTVL.

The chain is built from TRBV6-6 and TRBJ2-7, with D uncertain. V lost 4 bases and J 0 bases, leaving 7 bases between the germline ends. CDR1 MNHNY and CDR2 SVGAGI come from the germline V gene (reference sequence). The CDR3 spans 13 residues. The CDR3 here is CASSFFSSYEQYF. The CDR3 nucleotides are TGTGCCAGCAGTTTTTTTAGCTCCTACGAGCAGTACTTC.

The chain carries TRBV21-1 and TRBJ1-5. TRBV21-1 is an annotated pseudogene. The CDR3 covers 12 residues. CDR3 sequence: CASSKGVQPQHF. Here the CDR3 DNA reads TGTGCCAGCAGCAAAGGAGTCCAGCCCCAGCATTTT.

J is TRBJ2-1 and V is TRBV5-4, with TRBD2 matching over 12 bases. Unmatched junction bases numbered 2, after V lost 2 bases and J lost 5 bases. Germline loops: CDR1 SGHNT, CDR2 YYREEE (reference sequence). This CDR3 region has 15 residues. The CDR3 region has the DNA TGTGCCAGCAGCTTCCTAGCGGGGGGGAACAATGAGCAGTTCTTC. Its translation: CASSFLAGGNNEQFF.

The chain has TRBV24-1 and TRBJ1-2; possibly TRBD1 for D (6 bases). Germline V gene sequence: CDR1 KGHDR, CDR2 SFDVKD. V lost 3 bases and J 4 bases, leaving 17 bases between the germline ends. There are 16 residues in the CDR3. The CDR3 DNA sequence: TGTGCCACCAGTGATCGCTCGGCGGGGGGCCTCTATGGCTACACCTTC. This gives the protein CATSDRSAGGLYGYTF.

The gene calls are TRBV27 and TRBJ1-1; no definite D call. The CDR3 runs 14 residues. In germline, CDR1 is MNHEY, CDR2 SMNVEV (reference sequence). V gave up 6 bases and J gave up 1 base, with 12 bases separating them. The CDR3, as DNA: TGTGCCAGCAGGCGCATAACAGCGAACACTGAAGCTTTCTTT. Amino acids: CASRRITANTEAFF.

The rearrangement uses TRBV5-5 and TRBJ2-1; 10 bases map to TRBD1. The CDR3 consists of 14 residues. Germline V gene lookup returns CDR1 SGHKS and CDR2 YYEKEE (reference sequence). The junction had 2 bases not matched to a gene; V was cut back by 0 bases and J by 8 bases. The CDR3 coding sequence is TGTGCCAGCAGCTTGGGGACAGGGGGTTATGAGCAGTTCTTC. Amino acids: CASSLGTGGYEQFF.